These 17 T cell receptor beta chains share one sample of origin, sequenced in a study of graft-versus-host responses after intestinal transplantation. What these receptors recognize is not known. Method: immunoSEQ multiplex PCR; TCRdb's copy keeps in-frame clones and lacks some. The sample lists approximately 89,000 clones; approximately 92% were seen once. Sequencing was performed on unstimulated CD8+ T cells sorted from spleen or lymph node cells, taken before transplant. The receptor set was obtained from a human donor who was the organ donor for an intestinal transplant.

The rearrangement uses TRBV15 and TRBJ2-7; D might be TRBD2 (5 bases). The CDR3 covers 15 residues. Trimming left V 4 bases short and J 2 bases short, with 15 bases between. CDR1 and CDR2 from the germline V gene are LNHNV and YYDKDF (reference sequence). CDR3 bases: TGTGCCACCAGCATGGGAACGGAGGCAGCCTACGAGCAGTACTTC. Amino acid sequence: CATSMGTEAAYEQYF.

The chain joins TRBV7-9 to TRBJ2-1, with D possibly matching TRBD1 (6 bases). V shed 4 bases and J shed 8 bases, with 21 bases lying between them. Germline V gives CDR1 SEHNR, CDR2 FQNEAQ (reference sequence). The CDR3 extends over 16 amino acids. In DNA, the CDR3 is TGTGCCAGCAGCTGGACTGCGAGCGGACAGCCCCATGAGCAGTTCTTC. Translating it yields CASSWTASGQPHEQFF.

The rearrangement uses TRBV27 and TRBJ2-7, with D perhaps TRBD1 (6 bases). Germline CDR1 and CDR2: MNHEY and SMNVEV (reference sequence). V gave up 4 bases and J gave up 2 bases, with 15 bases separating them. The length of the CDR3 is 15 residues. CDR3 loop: CASSSSGTSPYEQYF. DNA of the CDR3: TGTGCCAGCAGTTCTTCCGGGACATCCCCCTACGAGCAGTACTTC.

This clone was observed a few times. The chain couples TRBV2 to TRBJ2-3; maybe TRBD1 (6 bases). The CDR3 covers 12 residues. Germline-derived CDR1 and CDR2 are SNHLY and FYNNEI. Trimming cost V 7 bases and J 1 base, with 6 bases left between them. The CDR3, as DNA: TGTGCCAGCACAGGGGGCACAGATACGCAGTATTTT. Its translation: CASTGGTDTQYF.

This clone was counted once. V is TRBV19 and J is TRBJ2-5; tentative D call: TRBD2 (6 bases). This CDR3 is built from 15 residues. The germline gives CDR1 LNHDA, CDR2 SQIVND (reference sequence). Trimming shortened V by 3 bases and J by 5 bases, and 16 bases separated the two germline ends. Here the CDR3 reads CASSIGTYAGETQYF. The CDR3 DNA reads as TGTGCCAGTAGTATCGGAACCTACGCGGGGGAGACCCAGTACTTC.

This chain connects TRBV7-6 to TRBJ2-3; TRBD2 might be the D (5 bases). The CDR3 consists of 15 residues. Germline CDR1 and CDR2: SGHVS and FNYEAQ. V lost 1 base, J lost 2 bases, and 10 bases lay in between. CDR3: CASSLVARATDTQYF. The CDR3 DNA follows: TGTGCCAGCAGCTTAGTGGCGAGGGCCACAGATACGCAGTATTTT.

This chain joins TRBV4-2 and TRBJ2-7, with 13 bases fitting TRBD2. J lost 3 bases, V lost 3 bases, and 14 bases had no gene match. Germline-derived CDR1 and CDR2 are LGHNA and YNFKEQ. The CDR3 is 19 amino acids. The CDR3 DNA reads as TGTGCCAGCAGCCAGGATCTTACAAGACTAGCGGGAGGTCGCTACGAGCAGTACTTC. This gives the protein CASSQDLTRLAGGRYEQYF.

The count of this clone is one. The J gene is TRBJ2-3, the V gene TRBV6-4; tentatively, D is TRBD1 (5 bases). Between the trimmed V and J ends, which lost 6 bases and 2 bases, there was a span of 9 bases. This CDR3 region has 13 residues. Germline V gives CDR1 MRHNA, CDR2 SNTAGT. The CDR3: CASSEDNTDTQYF. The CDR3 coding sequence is TGTGCCAGCAGCGAGGACAACACAGATACGCAGTATTTT.

The DNA of the CDR3 is TGCGCCAGCAGCCAAGATCCGGGCGGGAGTATTGACGAGCAGTACTTC. This translates into CASSQDPGGSIDEQYF. J is TRBJ2-5 and V is TRBV4-1; 7 positions match TRBD2. The J call may not be correct, given that the DNA end is closer to TRBJ2-7. The CDR3 covers 16 residues. Germline assignment: CDR1 MGHRA and CDR2 YSYEKL.

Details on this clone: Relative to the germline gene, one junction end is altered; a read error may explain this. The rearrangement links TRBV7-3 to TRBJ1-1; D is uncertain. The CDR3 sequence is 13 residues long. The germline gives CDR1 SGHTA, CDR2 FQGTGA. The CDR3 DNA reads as TGTGCCAGCAGCGCGTACCGGGATCAAATCCCCCTCTTT. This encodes CASSAYRDQIPLF.

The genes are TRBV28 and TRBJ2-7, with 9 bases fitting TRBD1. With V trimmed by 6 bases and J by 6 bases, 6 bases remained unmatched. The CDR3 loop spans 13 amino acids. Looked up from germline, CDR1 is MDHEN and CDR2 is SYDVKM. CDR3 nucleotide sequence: TGTGCCAGCAGCAAGACAGGGGGTTCCGAGCAGTACTTC. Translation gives CASSKTGGSEQYF.

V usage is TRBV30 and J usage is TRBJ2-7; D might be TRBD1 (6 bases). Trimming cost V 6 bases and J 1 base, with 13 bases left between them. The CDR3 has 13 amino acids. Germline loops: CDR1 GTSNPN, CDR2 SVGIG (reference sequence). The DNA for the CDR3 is TGTGCCTGCCACGGACAGAGATCCTACGAGCAGTACTTC. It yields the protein CACHGQRSYEQYF.

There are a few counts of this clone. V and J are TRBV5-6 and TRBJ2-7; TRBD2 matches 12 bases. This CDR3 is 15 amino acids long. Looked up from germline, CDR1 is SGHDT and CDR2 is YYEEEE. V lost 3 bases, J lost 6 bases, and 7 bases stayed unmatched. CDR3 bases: TGTGCCAGCAGCTCGGGACTAGCGGGTTGGGGCGAGCAGTACTTC. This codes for CASSSGLAGWGEQYF.

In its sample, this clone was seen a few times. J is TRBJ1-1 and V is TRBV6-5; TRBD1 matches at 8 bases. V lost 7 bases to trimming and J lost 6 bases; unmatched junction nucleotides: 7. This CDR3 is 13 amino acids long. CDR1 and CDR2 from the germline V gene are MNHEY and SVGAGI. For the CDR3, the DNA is TGTGCCAGCATTATGACAGGGGACTCTGAAGCTTTCTTT. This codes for CASIMTGDSEAFF.

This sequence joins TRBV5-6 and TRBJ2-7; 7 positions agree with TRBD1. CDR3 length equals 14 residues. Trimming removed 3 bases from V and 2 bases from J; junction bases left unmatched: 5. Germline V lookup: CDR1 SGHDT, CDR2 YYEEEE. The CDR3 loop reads CASSWWGQPYEQYF. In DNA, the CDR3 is TGTGCCAGCAGCTGGTGGGGACAGCCCTACGAGCAGTACTTC. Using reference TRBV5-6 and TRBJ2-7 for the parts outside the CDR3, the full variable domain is DAGVTQSPTHLIKTRGQQVTLRCSPKSGHDTVSWYQQALGQGPQFIFQYYEEEERQRGNFPDRFSGHQFPNYSSELNVNALLLGDSALYLCASSWWGQPYEQYFGPGTRLTVT.

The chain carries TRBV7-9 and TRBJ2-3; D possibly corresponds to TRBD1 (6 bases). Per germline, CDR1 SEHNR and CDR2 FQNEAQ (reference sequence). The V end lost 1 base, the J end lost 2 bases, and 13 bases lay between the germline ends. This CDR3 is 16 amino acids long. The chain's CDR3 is CASSLGPGQSTDTQYF. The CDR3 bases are TGTGCCAGCAGCTTAGGACCTGGACAGTCCACAGATACGCAGTATTTT.

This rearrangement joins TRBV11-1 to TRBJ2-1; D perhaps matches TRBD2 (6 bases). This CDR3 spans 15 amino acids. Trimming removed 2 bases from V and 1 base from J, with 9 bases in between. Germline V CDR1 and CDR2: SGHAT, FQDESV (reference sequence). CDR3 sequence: CASSLYSGSYNEQFF. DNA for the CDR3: TGTGCCAGCAGCTTATACAGCGGGTCCTACAATGAGCAGTTCTTC.